This T cell receptor beta chain was captured by sequencing in a study of cytomegalovirus exposure and HLA in healthy donors. CDR3 length: 15 amino acids. Between the trimmed V and J ends, which lost 4 bases and 0 bases, there was a span of 8 bases. Germline V gives CDR1 SGHRS, CDR2 YFSETQ. Points on this clone: The sample contains more than one DNA sequence encoding this CDR3.

The study ran its PCR with 60 Vbeta and 13 Jbeta primers. Produced via immunoSEQ multiplex PCR; TCRdb's table is partial and in-frame only. Of over 110,000 clones in the sample, about four fifths were seen once. What was sequenced was PBMCs. The V and J genes are TRBV5-1 and TRBJ2-6; D is undetermined. The sequence was obtained from a woman between 35 and 50 years old in good health and CMV-seropositive. CDR3 protein: CASSLVSSGANVLTF. CDR3 DNA: TGCGCCAGCAGCCTGGTGAGCTCTGGGGCCAACGTCCTGACTTTC. Based on the CDR3 plus reference TRBV5-1 and TRBJ2-6, the full variable domain is KAGVTQTPRYLIKTRGQQVTLSCSPISGHRSVSWYQQTPGQGLQFLFEYFSETQRNKGNFPGRFSGRQFSNSRSEMNVSTLELGDSALYLCASSLVSSGANVLTFGAGSRLTVL.